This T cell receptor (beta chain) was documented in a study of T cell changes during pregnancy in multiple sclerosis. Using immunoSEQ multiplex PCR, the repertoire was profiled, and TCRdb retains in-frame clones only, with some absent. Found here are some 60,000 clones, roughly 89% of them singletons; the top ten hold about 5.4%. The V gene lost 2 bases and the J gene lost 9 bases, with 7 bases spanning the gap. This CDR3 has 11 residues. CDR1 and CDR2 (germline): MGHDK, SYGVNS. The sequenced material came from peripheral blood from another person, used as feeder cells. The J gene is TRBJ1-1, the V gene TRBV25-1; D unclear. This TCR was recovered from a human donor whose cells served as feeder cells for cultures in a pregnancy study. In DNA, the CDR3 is TGTGCCAGCAGTGAAAGAGGGAAAGCTTTCTTT. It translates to CASSERGKAFF.